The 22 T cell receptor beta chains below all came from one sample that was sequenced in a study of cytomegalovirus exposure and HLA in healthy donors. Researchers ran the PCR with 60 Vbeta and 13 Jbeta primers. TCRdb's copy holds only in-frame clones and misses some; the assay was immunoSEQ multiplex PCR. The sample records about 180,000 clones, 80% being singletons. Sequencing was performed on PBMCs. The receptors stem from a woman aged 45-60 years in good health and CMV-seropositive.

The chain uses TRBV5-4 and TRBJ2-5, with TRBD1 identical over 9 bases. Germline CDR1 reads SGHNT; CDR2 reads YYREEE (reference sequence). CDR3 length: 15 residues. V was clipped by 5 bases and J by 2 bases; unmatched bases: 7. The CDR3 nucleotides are TGTGCCAGCAGGAGGACAGGGGTCCCTCAAGAGACCCAGTACTTC. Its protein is CASRRTGVPQETQYF.

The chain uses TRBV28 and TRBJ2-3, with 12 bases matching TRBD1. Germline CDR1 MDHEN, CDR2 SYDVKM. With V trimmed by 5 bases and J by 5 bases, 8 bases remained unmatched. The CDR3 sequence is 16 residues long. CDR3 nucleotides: TGTGCCAGCAGTGGAGCCGGGACAGGGGGCAGAGATACGCAGTATTTT. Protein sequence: CASSGAGTGGRDTQYF.

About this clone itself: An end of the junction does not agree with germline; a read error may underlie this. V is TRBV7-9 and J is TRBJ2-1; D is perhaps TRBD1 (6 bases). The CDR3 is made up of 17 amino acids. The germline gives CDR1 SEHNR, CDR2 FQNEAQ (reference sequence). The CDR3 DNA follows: TGTTCCAGCAGCTTAGGGAGATTGGGGGCGGAGGCCGATGAGCAGTTCTTC. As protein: CSSSLGRLGAEADEQFF.

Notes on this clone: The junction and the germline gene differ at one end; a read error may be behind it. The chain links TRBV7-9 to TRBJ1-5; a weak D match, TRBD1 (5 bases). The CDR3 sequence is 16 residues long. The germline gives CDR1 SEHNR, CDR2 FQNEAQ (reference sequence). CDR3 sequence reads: CSSSSTQGSLNQPQHF. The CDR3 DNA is TGTTCCAGCAGTTCTACCCAGGGATCCCTAAATCAGCCCCAGCATTTT. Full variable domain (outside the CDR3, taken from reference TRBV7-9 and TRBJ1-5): DTGVSQNPRHKITKRGQNVTFRCDPISEHNRLYWYRQTLGQGPEFLTYFQNEAQLEKSRLLSDRFSAERPKGSFSTLEIQRTEQGDSAMYLCSSSSTQGSLNQPQHFGDGTRLSIL.

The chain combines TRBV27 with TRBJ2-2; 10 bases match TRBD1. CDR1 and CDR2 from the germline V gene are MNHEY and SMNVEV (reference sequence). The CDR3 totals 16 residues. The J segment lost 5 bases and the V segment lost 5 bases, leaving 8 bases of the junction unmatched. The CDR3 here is CASSARQGALTGELFF. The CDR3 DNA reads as TGTGCCAGCAGTGCGAGACAGGGGGCATTAACCGGGGAGCTGTTTTTT.

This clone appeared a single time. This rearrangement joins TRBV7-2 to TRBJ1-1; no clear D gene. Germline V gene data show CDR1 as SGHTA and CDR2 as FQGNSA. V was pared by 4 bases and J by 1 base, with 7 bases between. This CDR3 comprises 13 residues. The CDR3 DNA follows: TGTGCCAGCAGCTGGGCACCGAACACTGAAGCTTTCTTT. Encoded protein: CASSWAPNTEAFF. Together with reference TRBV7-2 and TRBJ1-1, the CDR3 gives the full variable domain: GAGVSQSPSNKVTEKGKDVELRCDPISGHTALYWYRQSLGQGLEFLIYFQGNSAPDKSGLPSDRFSAERTGGSVSTLTIQRTQQEDSAVYLCASSWAPNTEAFFGQGTRLTVV.

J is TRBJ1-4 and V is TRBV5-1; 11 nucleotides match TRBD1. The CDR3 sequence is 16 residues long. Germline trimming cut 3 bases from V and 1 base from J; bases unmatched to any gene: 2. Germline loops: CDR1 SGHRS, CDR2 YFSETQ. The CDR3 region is CASSSGQGGTNEKLFF. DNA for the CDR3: TGCGCCAGCAGCTCGGGACAGGGGGGAACTAATGAAAAACTGTTTTTT.

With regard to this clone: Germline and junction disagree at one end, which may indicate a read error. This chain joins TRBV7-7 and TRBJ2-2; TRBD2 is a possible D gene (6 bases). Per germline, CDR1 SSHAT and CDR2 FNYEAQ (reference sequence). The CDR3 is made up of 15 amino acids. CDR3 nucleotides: TGTGCTAGCAGCTTAGGGCAGGGAGGAACCGGGGAGCTGTTTTTT. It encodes CASSLGQGGTGELFF.

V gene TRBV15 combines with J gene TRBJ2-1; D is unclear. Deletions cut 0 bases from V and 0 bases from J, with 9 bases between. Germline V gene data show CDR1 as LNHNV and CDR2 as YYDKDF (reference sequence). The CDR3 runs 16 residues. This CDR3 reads CATSREVTSSYNEQFF. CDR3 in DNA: TGTGCCACCAGCAGAGAGGTCACGAGCTCCTACAATGAGCAGTTCTTC.

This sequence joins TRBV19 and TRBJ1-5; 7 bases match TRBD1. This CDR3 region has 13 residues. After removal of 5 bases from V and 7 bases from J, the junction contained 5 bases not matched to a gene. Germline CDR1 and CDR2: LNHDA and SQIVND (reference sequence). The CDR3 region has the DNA TGTGCCAGTAGTGAGGGGGCATGGCAGCCCCAGCATTTT. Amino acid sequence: CASSEGAWQPQHF.

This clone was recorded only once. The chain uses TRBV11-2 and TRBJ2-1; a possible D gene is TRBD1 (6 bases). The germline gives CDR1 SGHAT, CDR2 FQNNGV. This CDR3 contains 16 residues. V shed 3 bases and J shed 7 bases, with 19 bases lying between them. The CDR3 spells CASSFSYQGPANEQFF. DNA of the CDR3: TGTGCCAGCAGCTTCTCGTATCAGGGGCCGGCGAATGAGCAGTTCTTC.

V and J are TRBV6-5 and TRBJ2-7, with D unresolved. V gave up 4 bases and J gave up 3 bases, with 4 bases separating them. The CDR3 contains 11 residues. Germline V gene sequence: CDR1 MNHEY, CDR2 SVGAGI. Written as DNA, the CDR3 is TGTGCCAGCAGTTTCTTCTACGAGCAGTACTTC. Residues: CASSFFYEQYF.

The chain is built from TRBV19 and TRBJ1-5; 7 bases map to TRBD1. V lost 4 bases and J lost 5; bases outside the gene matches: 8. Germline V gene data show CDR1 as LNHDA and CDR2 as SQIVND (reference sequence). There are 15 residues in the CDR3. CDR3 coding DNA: TGTGCCAGTAGTACTGAGGGGACAGTGGATCAGCCCCAGCATTTT. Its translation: CASSTEGTVDQPQHF.

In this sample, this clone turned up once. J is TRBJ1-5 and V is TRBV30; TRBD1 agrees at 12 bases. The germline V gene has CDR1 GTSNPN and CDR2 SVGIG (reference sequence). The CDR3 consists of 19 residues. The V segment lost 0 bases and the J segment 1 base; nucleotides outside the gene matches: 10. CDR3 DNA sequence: TGTGCCTGGAGTGTACCCTGGGGACAGGGGGCATCGAGCAATCAGCCCCAGCATTTT. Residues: CAWSVPWGQGASSNQPQHF.

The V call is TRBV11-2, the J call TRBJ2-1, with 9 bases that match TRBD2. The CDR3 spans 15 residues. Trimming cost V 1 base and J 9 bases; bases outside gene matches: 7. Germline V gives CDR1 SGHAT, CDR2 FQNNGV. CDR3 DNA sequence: TGTGCCAGCAGCTTAGCCTTAGAAGCGGGAGGTGAGCAGTTCTTC. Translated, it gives CASSLALEAGGEQFF.

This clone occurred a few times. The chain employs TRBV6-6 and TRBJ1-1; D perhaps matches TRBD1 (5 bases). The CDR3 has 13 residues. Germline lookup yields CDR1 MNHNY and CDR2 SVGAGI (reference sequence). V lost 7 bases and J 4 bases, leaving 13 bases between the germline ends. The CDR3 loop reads CASTGTWGTEAFF. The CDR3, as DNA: TGTGCCAGCACGGGGACTTGGGGCACTGAAGCTTTCTTT.

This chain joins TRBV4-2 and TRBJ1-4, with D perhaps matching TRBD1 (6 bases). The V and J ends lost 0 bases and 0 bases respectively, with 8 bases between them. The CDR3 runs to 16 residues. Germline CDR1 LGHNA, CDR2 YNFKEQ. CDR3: CASSQEGTSTNEKLFF. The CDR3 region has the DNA TGTGCCAGCAGCCAAGAAGGGACATCAACTAATGAAAAACTGTTTTTT.

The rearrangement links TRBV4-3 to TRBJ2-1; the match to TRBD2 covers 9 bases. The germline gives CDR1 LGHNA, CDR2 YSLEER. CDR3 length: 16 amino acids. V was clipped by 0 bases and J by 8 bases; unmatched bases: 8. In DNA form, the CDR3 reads TGCGCCAGCAGCCAAGATATAGCGGGAGAGGGGTATGAGCAGTTCTTC. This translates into CASSQDIAGEGYEQFF.

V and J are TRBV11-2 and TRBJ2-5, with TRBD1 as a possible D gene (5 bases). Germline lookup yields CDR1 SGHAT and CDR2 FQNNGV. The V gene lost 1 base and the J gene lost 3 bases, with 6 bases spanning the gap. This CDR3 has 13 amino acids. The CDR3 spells CASSLAREETQYF. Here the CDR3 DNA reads TGTGCCAGCAGCTTAGCCAGGGAAGAGACCCAGTACTTC.

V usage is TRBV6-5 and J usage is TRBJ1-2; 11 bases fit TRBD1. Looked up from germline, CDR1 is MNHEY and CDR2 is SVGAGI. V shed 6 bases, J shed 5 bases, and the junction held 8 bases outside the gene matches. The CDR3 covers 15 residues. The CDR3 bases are TGTGCCAGCAGAACAACCGGGACAGGGGGGTATGGCTACACCTTC. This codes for CASRTTGTGGYGYTF.

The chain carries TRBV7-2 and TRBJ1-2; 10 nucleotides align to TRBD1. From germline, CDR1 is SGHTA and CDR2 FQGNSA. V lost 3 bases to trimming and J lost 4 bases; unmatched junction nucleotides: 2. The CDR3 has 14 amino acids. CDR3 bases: TGTGCCAGCAGCTTGGGACAGGGGACCTATGGCTACACCTTC. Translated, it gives CASSLGQGTYGYTF.

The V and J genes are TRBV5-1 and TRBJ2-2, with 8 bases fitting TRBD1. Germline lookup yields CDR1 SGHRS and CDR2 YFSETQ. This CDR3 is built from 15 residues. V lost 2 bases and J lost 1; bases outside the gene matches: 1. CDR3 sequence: CASSLGTGNTGELFF. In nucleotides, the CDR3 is TGCGCCAGCAGCTTAGGGACAGGGAACACCGGGGAGCTGTTTTTT.